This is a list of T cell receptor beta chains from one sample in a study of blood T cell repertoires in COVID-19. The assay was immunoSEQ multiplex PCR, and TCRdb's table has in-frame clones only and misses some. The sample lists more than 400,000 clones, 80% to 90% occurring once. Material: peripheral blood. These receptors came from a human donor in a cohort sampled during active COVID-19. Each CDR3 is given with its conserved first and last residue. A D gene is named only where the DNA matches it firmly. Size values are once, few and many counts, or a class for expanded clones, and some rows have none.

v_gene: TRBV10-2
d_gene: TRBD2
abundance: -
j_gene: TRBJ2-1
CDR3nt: TGCGCCAGCAGTGAGACCGGGACTAGCGGGAGAGGTGAGCAGTTCTTC
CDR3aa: CASSETGTSGRGEQFF

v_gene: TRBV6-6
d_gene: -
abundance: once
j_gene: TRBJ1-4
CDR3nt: TGTGCCAGCACCCTGGCGGGGACCGAAAAACTGTTTTTT
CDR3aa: CASTLAGTEKLFF

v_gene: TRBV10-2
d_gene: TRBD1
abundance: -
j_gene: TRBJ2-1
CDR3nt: TGCGCCAGCAGTCCGACAGGGAGCGATGAGCAGTTCTTC
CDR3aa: CASSPTGSDEQFF

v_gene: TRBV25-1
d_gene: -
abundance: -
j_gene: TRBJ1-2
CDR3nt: TGTGCCAGCAGTGAATCCCCGGTGGGGGGAGGCTACACCTTC
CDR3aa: CASSESPVGGGYTF

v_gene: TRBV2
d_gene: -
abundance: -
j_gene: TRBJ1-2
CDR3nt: TGTGCCACCACACGGACTCCTACGATGGGAGGCTACACCTTC
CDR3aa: CATTRTPTMGGYTF

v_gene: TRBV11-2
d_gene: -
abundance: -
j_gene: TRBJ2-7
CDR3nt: TGTGCCAGCAGCTTAGAGATACACAGCGAGCAGTACTTC
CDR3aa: CASSLEIHSEQYF

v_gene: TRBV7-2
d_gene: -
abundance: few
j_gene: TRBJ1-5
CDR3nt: TGTGCCAGCAGCTTAGAGTCGGGGGGCAATCAGCCCCAGCATTTT
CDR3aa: CASSLESGGNQPQHF

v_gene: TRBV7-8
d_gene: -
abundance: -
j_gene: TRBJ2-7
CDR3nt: TGTGCCAGCAGCTTACTAGGCGGAGGGGACGAGCAGTACTTC
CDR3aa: CASSLLGGGDEQYF

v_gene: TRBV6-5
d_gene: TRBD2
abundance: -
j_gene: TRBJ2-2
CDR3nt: TGTGCCAGCACCTTAGCGGGAGAGGCCGGGGAGCTGTTTTTT
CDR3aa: CASTLAGEAGELFF

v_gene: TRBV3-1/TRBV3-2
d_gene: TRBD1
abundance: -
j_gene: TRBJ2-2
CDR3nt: TGTGCCAGCAGCCCGACAGGGGTAGGCACCGGGGAGCTGTTTTTT
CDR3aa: CASSPTGVGTGELFF

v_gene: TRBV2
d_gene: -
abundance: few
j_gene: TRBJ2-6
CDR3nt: TGTGCCAGCAGTAACAACCCTGGGGCCAACGTCCTGACTTTC
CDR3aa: CASSNNPGANVLTF

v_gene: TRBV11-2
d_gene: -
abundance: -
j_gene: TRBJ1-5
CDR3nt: TGTGCCAGCAGCTTAGACGTTAATCAGCCCCAGCATTTT
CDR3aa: CASSLDVNQPQHF

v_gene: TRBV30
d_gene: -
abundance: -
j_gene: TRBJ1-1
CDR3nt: TGTGCCTGGATCGGGGAAGGTAATGAAGCTTTCTTT
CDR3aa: CAWIGEGNEAFF

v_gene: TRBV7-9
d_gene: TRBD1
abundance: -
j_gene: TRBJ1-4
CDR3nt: TGTGCCAGCAGCTTTGGGGACAGATTTAATGAAAAACTGTTTTTT
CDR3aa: CASSFGDRFNEKLFF

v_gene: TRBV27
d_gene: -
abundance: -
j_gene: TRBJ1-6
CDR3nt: TGTGCCAGCAGACTACAGTCCGTGGACACCCGGTCCGATAATTCACCCCTCCACTTT
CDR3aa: CASRLQSVDTRSDNSPLHF

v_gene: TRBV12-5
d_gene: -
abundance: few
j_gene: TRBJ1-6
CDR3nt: TGTGCTAGTGGTTTGGGACAGGCAAATTCACCCCTCCACTTT
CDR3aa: CASGLGQANSPLHF

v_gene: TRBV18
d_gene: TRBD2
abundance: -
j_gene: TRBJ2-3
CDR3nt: TGTGCCAGCTCACCACCTACTAGCGCTAGCACAGATACGCAGTATTTT
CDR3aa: CASSPPTSASTDTQYF

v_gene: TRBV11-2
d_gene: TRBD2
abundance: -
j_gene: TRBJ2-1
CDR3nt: TGTGCCAGCAGTCGACTAGCGGGAGGGTGGAATGAGCAGTTCTTC
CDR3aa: CASSRLAGGWNEQFF

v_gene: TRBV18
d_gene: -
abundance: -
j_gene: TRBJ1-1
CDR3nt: TGTGCCAGCTCACCAAATTGGGGGGTCACAACGAATACTGAAGCTTTCTTT
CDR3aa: CASSPNWGVTTNTEAFF

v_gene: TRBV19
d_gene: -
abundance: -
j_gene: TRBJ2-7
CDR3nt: TGTGCCAGTAGCCGACAGAATCTCAACTACGAGCAGTACTTC
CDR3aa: CASSRQNLNYEQYF

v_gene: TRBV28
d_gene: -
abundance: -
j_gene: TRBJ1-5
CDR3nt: TGTGCCAGCAGTTCGTCAGACTTAGATAGCAATCAGCCCCAGCATTTT
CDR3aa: CASSSSDLDSNQPQHF

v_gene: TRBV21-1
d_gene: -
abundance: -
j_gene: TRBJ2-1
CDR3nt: TGTGCCAGCAGCATGATGCGGGAGGGCCAATATGGTGAGCAGTTCTTC
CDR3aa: CASSMMREGQYGEQFF

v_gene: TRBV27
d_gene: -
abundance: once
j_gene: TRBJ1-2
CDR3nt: TGTGCCAGCAGTTTATGGGGTCCAGACAGCTATGGCTACACCTTC
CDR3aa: CASSLWGPDSYGYTF

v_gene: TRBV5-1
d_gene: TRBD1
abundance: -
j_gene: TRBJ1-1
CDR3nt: TGCGCCAGCAGTTCTATCACCGGGACAGCCTTATTGGAAGCTTTCTTT
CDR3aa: CASSSITGTALLEAFF

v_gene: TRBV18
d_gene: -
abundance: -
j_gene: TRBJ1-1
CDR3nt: TGTGCCAGCTCACCCGACAGTAACACTGAAGCTTTCTTT
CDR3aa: CASSPDSNTEAFF

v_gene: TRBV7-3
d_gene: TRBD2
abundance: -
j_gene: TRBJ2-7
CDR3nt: TGTGCCAGCAGCTCTAGCGGGACAGCTGGCGAGCAGTACTTC
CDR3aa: CASSSSGTAGEQYF

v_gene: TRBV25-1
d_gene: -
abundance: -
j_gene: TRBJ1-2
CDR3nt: TGTGCCAGCAGTGAGGGGCATATGGGCAGAACTAACTATGGCTACACCTTC
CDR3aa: CASSEGHMGRTNYGYTF

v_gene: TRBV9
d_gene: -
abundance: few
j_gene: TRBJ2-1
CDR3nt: TGTGCCAGCAGCGTAGGGACTATCGACAATGAGCAGTTCTTC
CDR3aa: CASSVGTIDNEQFF

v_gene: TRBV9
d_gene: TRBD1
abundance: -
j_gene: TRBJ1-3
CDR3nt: TGTGCCAGCAGCCCAAGCACCCGGACAGGGAGGGCTGGAAACACCATATATTTT
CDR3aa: CASSPSTRTGRAGNTIYF

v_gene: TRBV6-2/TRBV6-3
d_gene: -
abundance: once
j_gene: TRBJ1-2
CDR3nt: TGTGCCAGCAGTTACTCAGGAGGGCCCTATGGCTACACCTTC
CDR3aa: CASSYSGGPYGYTF

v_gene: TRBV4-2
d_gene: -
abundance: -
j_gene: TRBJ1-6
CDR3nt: TGTGCCAGCAGCCAAGATCCAGGCGGGTCACCCCTCCACTTT
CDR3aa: CASSQDPGGSPLHF

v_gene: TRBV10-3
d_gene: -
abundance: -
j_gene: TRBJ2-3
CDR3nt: TGTGCCATCAGTGAGATTTCGAGTAGAGATACGCAGTATTTT
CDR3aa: CAISEISSRDTQYF

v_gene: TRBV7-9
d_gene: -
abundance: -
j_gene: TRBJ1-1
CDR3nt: TGTGCCAGCAGCTTATTGATAGACAAGAACACTGAAGCTTTCTTT
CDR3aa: CASSLLIDKNTEAFF

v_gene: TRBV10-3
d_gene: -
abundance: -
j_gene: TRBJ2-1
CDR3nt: TGTGCCATCAGCCCTGACGGGAGCCACAATGAGCAGTTCTTC
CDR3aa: CAISPDGSHNEQFF

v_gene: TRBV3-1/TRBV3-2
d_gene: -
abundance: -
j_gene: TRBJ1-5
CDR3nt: TGTGCCAGCAGCCCTACAGGAAAGGGGAATCAGCCCCAGCATTTT
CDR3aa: CASSPTGKGNQPQHF

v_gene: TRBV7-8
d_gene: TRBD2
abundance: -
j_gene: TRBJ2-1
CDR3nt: TGTGCCAGCAGCTTGGGGACTAGCCTTAATGAGCAGTTCTTC
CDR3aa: CASSLGTSLNEQFF

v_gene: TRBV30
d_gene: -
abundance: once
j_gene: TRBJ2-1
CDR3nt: TGTGCCTGGGGGGAGACAGGGAGGTCCTACAATGAGCAGTTCTTC
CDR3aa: CAWGETGRSYNEQFF

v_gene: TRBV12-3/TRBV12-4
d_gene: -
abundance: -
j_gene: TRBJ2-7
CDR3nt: TGTGCCAGCAGAAGAGGAGAGTACGAGCAGTACTTC
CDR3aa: CASRRGEYEQYF

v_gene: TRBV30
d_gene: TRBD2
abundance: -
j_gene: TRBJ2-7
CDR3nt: TGTGCCTGGAGTGCGGGACTAGATGTTGCCGAGCAGTACTTC
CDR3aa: CAWSAGLDVAEQYF

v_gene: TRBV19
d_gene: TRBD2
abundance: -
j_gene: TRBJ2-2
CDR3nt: TGTGCCAGTAGTATATCTAGCGGGACGAACACCGGGGAGCTGTTTTTT
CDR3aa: CASSISSGTNTGELFF

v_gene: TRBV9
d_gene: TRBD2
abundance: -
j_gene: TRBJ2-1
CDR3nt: TGTGCCAGCAGTGCGGGGGGGAATGAGCAGTTCTTC
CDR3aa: CASSAGGNEQFF

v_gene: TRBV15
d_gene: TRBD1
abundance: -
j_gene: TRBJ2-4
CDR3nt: TGTGCCACCAGCAGAGACCGGGACAGGGAATTAAACATTCAGTACTTC
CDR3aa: CATSRDRDRELNIQYF

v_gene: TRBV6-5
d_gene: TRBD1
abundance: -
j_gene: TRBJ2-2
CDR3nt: TGTGCCACCCGACTGACAGGGACGACCGGGGAGCTGTTTTTT
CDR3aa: CATRLTGTTGELFF

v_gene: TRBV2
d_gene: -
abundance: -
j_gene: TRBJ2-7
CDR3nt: TGTGCCAGCAGTTTTAGTAGCGAATCATTCTACGAGCAGTACTTC
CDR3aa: CASSFSSESFYEQYF

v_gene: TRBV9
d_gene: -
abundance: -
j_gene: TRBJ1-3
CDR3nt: TGTGCCAGCAGCGTAGGAGTATCCCTGAGCTCTGGAAACACCATATATTTT
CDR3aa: CASSVGVSLSSGNTIYF

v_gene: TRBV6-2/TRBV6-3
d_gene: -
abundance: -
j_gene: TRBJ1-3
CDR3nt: TGTGCCAGCAGTAGTGCGTGGAACACCATATATTTT
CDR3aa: CASSSAWNTIYF

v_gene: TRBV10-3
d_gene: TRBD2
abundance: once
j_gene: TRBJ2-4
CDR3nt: TGTGCCATCAGTGATACTAGCGGGATAGCCAAAAACATTCAGTACTTC
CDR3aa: CAISDTSGIAKNIQYF

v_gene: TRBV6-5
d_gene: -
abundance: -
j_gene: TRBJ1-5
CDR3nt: TGTGCCAGCAGTACCGTTGGGAGAATACAGCATTTT
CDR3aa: CASSTVGRIQHF

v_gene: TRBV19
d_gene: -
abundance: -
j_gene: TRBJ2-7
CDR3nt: TGTGCCAGTACCCGGTCCCATCCTTACGAGCAGTACTTC
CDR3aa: CASTRSHPYEQYF

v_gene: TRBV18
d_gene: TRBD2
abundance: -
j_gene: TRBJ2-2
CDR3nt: TGTGCCAGCTCACTCACACTAGCGGGAGCGGTCGCCGGGGAGCTGTTTTTT
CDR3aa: CASSLTLAGAVAGELFF

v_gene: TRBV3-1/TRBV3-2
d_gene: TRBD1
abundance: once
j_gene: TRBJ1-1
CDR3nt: TGTGCCAGCAGCCCTTGGGACAGGGGGCGAAGGACTGAAGCTTTCTTT
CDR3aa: CASSPWDRGRRTEAFF

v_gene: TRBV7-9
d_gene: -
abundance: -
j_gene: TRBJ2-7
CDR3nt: TGTGCCAGCAGTTATACCGGACTCACCTACGAGCAGTACTTC
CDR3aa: CASSYTGLTYEQYF

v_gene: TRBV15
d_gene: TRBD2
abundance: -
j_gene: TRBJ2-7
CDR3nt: TGTGCCACCAGCAGGAGTATAGCGGGAGGCTGGAATCTTATACGAGGTCAGCAGTACTTC
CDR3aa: CATSRSIAGGWNLIRGQQYF

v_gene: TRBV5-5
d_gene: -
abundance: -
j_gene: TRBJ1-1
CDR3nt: TGTGCCAGCAGCTTCCAACCCTCGGGCACTGAAGCTTTCTTT
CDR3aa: CASSFQPSGTEAFF